The rows below give T cell receptor beta chains drawn from one sample of a study of CD8 T cell repertoires and HIV-1 epitope variants. The antigens these receptors bind are not known. TCRdb keeps only in-frame clones here, not all; method: immunoSEQ multiplex PCR. The repertoire holds some 5,000 clones, 55% to 75% seen once, with approximately 42% in the top ten. The sequenced material came from cultured CD8+ T cells derived from PBMCs. The receptor source for this set is a male donor with HIV. Each CDR3 is given with its conserved first and last residue. Fields, in order: CDR3 protein, CDR3 DNA, CDR3 length, clone size, D gene, J gene, V gene. A D gene is named only where the DNA matches it firmly. The size of a clone is reported for some rows only, either as once, few or many, or as a class for expanded clones.

CASSIGASEQYF	TGTGCCAGTAGTATCGGGGCAAGCGAGCAGTACTTC	12	.	.	TRBJ2-7	TRBV19
CSVEGVVGSYEQYF	TGCAGCGTTGAAGGCGTTGTTGGCTCCTACGAGCAGTACTTC	14	.	.	TRBJ2-7	TRBV29-1
CATSRGGQGGEKLFF	TGTGCCACCAGCAGAGGAGGACAGGGGGGTGAAAAACTGTTTTTT	15	.	TRBD1	TRBJ1-4	TRBV15
CASSQVAGGEQFF	TGCGCCAGCAGCCAAGTAGCGGGGGGTGAGCAGTTCTTC	13	.	TRBD2	TRBJ2-1	TRBV4-3
CASSSGTGPEKLFF	TGCGCCAGCAGCTCCGGGACAGGGCCTGAAAAACTGTTTTTT	14	.	TRBD1	TRBJ1-4	TRBV5-1
CASSFLVKRDEKLFF	TGTGCCAGCAGTTTCTTGGTTAAACGGGATGAAAAACTGTTTTTT	15	.	.	TRBJ1-4	TRBV28
CASSPLQETQYF	TGTGCCAGCTCACCACTCCAAGAGACCCAGTACTTC	12	.	.	TRBJ2-5	TRBV18
CAWSVLAGGENEQFF	TGTGCCTGGAGTGTTCTCGCTGGGGGGGAGAATGAGCAGTTCTTC	15	.	TRBD2	TRBJ2-1	TRBV30
CASSQEGDSYNEQFF	TGCGCCAGCAGCCAAGAAGGCGACTCCTACAATGAGCAGTTCTTC	15	.	.	TRBJ2-1	TRBV4-1
CASSIAGDTLYEQYF	TGTGCCAGTAGTATAGCTGGGGACACCCTATACGAGCAGTACTTC	15	few	.	TRBJ2-7	TRBV19
CASSGRLGNEQYF	TGTGCCAGCAGCGGACGACTAGGCAATGAGCAGTACTTC	13	once	.	TRBJ2-7	TRBV9
CASSSGQGYNQPQHF	TGTGCCAGCAGTTCGGGACAGGGGTACAATCAGCCCCAGCATTTT	15	few	TRBD1	TRBJ1-5	TRBV27
CASSLSGSLAGSQGDTQYF	TGCGCCAGCAGCTTGTCTGGTTCCCTAGCGGGCTCCCAGGGGGATACGCAGTATTTT	19	once	TRBD2	TRBJ2-3	TRBV5-1
CAISEPTTANTEAFF	TGTGCCATCAGTGAGCCTACGACAGCCAACACTGAAGCTTTCTTT	15	.	.	TRBJ1-1	TRBV10-3
CASSVATNEKLFF	TGCGCCAGCAGCGTTGCAACTAATGAAAAACTGTTTTTT	13	once	.	TRBJ1-4	TRBV5-1
CSVVGLAGTNEQFF	TGCAGCGTTGTTGGGCTAGCGGGAACCAATGAGCAGTTCTTC	14	.	TRBD2	TRBJ2-1	TRBV29-1
CASRKPPQGTSYNEQFF	TGTGCCAGCCGTAAGCCGCCCCAGGGTACGTCGTACAATGAGCAGTTCTTC	17	.	.	TRBJ2-1	TRBV28
CATSRETSGGALGTGELFF	TGTGCCACCAGCAGAGAGACTAGCGGGGGGGCCTTGGGCACCGGGGAGCTGTTTTTT	19	.	TRBD2	TRBJ2-2	TRBV15
CASSVGAGGGAAETQYF	TGTGCCAGCAGCGTAGGGGCTGGCGGGGGGGCCGCAGAGACCCAGTACTTC	17	.	TRBD2	TRBJ2-5	TRBV9
CASSESPPGTEAFF	TGTGCCAGCAGTGAATCACCCCCTGGGACTGAAGCTTTCTTT	14	few	.	TRBJ1-1	TRBV2
CASSFILAGGPDTQYF	TGTGCCAGCAGTTTTATTTTGGCAGGGGGTCCCGATACGCAGTATTTT	16	.	TRBD1	TRBJ2-3	TRBV27
CASSPGTKGEQFF	TGTGCCAGCAGCCCTGGGACCAAGGGTGAGCAGTTCTTC	13	.	.	TRBJ2-1	TRBV7-9
CASIGQNSPLHF	TGTGCCAGCATCGGGCAGAATTCACCCCTCCACTTT	12	once	.	TRBJ1-6	TRBV28
CASTFGSTGDSNQPQHF	TGTGCCAGTACCTTTGGGTCGACAGGGGATAGCAATCAGCCCCAGCATTTT	17	.	TRBD1	TRBJ1-5	TRBV19
CASSLGGSFLNEQFF	TGTGCCAGCAGTTTGGGCGGGAGCTTCCTTAATGAGCAGTTCTTC	15	.	TRBD2	TRBJ2-1	TRBV28
CASSLGLNEQFF	TGTGCCAGCAGTTTGGGGTTAAATGAGCAGTTCTTC	12	few	.	TRBJ2-1	TRBV28
CASSISSGAYEQYF	TGTGCCAGTAGTATCTCGTCGGGGGCTTACGAGCAGTACTTC	14	medium-sized	.	TRBJ2-7	TRBV19
CASSPPGISYNEQFF	TGTGCCAGCAGTCCACCCGGCATCTCCTACAATGAGCAGTTCTTC	15	.	.	TRBJ2-1	TRBV5-5
CASSAGTIEQYF	TGTGCCAGCAGTGCGGGGACTATCGAGCAGTACTTC	12	.	TRBD2	TRBJ2-7	TRBV27
CASSFGTSPPDEQFF	TGTGCCAGCAGTTTCGGGACTAGTCCCCCCGATGAGCAGTTCTTC	15	few	TRBD2	TRBJ2-1	TRBV28
CASSGSLEIILGTDTQYF	TGTGCCAGCAGTGGGTCCCTTGAGATAATATTGGGCACAGATACGCAGTATTTT	18	.	.	TRBJ2-3	TRBV2
CASSHPGQGTYNEQFF	TGTGCCAGCAGCCACCCCGGACAGGGAACCTACAATGAGCAGTTCTTC	16	.	TRBD1	TRBJ2-1	TRBV14
CASSSGWNEQFF	TGTGCCAGCAGTTCAGGGTGGAATGAGCAGTTCTTC	12	.	.	TRBJ2-1	TRBV27
CASSQVLGGQGTQYF	TGTGCCAGCAGCCAAGTCCTGGGGGGACAAGGAACCCAGTACTTC	15	.	.	TRBJ2-5	TRBV14
CASMGLAEPNTEAFF	TGTGCCAGCATGGGACTAGCGGAACCAAACACTGAAGCTTTCTTT	15	few	.	TRBJ1-1	TRBV2
CASSNRTGISYEQYF	TGTGCCAGCAGCAACAGGACAGGCATCTCCTACGAGCAGTACTTC	15	.	TRBD1	TRBJ2-7	TRBV7-9
CASTEEYNQPQHF	TGTGCCAGCACCGAGGAGTACAATCAGCCCCAGCATTTT	13	.	.	TRBJ1-5	TRBV2
CASSVSAGTGTERDTQYF	TGTGCCAGCAGCGTTTCAGCCGGGACAGGGACCGAAAGAGATACGCAGTATTTT	18	once	TRBD1	TRBJ2-3	TRBV9
CASSLGRGTASGNTIYF	TGTGCCAGCAGCTTAGGGAGGGGGACAGCCTCTGGAAACACCATATATTTT	17	.	TRBD1	TRBJ1-3	TRBV7-6
CASSEGSLNTEAFF	TGCGCCAGCAGTGAGGGCTCATTGAACACTGAAGCTTTCTTT	14	few	.	TRBJ1-1	TRBV10-1
CASSSGQTSEQYF	TGTGCCAGCAGCTCGGGACAGACCTCCGAGCAGTACTTC	13	once	TRBD1	TRBJ2-7	TRBV9
CASSTGLSSYEQYF	TGTGCCAGTAGTACCGGACTGAGCTCCTACGAGCAGTACTTC	14	.	.	TRBJ2-7	TRBV19
CATSDPQGGNTEAFF	TGTGCCACCAGCGATCCCCAGGGAGGGAACACTGAAGCTTTCTTT	15	.	.	TRBJ1-1	TRBV15
CASSSGDRSAGELFF	TGTGCCAGCAGCTCCGGGGACAGGTCCGCCGGGGAGCTGTTTTTT	15	.	TRBD1	TRBJ2-2	TRBV7-6
CASSLAAAPDEQYF	TGTGCCAGCAGCTTAGCGGCTGCCCCGGATGAGCAGTACTTC	14	few	.	TRBJ2-7	TRBV7-8
CAISEQNQPQHF	TGTGCCATCAGTGAGCAGAACCAGCCCCAGCATTTT	12	.	.	TRBJ1-5	TRBV10-3
CASSFSGGTGELFF	TGCGCCAGCAGCTTTTCAGGGGGCACCGGGGAGCTGTTTTTT	14	few	TRBD1	TRBJ2-2	TRBV5-1
CASRPSAGDPYNEQFF	TGTGCCAGCAGGCCCTCGGCGGGGGATCCCTACAATGAGCAGTTCTTC	16	.	TRBD2	TRBJ2-1	TRBV7-9